Listed here are 15 T cell receptor beta chains from one sample, sequenced in a study of PD-L1 blockade in urothelial cancer. Sample time point: pretreatment peripheral blood. TCRdb's copy holds only in-frame clones and misses some; the assay was immunoSEQ multiplex PCR. This table has 95,000 or so clones, around 86% appearing once. The sequencing used PBMCs, collected around atezolizumab (anti-PD-L1) treatment. These receptors originate from a man aged 55 to 69 with urothelial cancer.

The genes are TRBV19 and TRBJ2-1, with D perhaps TRBD2 (5 bases). Germline V gene data show CDR1 as LNHDA and CDR2 as SQIVND (reference sequence). The CDR3 sequence is 15 residues long. Deletions cut 7 bases from V and 0 bases from J, with 13 bases between. CDR3 sequence (DNA): TGTGCCAGTACCATCGGGATGAGCTCCTACAATGAGCAGTTCTTC. This translates into CASTIGMSSYNEQFF.

The rearrangement links TRBV2 to TRBJ2-7; 7 bases align to TRBD2. Germline trimming cut 2 bases from V and 9 bases from J; bases unmatched to any gene: 10. Germline V gene sequence: CDR1 SNHLY, CDR2 FYNNEI. The CDR3 length is 14 residues. The CDR3 DNA sequence: TGTGCCAGCAGTGAACACGGGAGGTTCCCTAGGCAGTACTTC. Protein product: CASSEHGRFPRQYF.

The chain joins TRBV9 to TRBJ1-2, with 12 bases identical to TRBD1. The V segment lost 4 bases and the J segment 0 bases; nucleotides outside the gene matches: 7. The germline gives CDR1 SGDLS, CDR2 YYNGEE. This CDR3 spans 17 amino acids. CDR3 sequence reads: CASSPGTGGLANYGYTF. CDR3 coding DNA: TGTGCCAGCAGCCCCGGGACAGGGGGCCTAGCTAACTATGGCTACACCTTC.

This chain uses TRBV6-1 with TRBJ1-2, with 8 bases matching TRBD1. Germline V gives CDR1 MNHNS, CDR2 SASEGT. Losses at the gene ends were 5 bases for V and 2 bases for J; bases not matched to a gene: 7. CDR3 length equals 15 residues. CDR3 amino acids: CASSPDRGQNYGYTF. The CDR3 nucleotides read TGTGCCAGCAGTCCCGACAGGGGACAAAACTATGGCTACACCTTC.

This clone was seen once. The CDR3 DNA reads as TGCGCCAGCAGGCAGGGAGGTGACGGTGGCTACACCTTC. It is translated as CASRQGGDGGYTF. The chain recombines TRBV5-1 with TRBJ1-2; possible D gene TRBD1, 5 bases. The CDR3 totals 13 residues. Germline assignment: CDR1 SGHRS and CDR2 YFSETQ. Between the trimmed V and J ends, which lost 5 bases and 7 bases, there was a span of 15 bases.

The chain links TRBV13 to TRBJ2-7, with 8 positions matching TRBD1. The V gene end was trimmed by 2 bases and the J gene end by 3 bases; junction bases not matched to a gene: 9. Germline-derived CDR1 and CDR2 are PRHDT and FYEKMQ (reference sequence). The CDR3 runs 16 residues. The CDR3 DNA reads as TGTGCCAGCAGCTTATCTGTCGACAGGGGTGGCTACGAGCAGTACTTC. It yields the protein CASSLSVDRGGYEQYF.

The J gene is TRBJ2-3, the V gene TRBV5-1, with TRBD2 matching 12 bases. Per the germline V gene, CDR1 is SGHRS and CDR2 is YFSETQ. Unmatched junction bases numbered 17, after V lost 3 bases and J lost 6 bases. This CDR3 has 19 amino acids. CDR3 nucleotide sequence: TGCGCCAGCAGCTCACGGAGTCCTAGCGGGGGGGCGGGTTCGGATACGCAGTATTTT. The encoded protein is CASSSRSPSGGAGSDTQYF.

V usage is TRBV11-3 and J usage is TRBJ2-3; 9 bases fit TRBD2. The ends lost 1 base at V and 0 bases at J; junction bases unmatched: 11. This CDR3 has 19 amino acids. CDR1 SGHNT and CDR2 YENEEA come from the germline V gene. The CDR3 loop is CASSLVGAVAGASTDTQYF. In nucleotides, the CDR3 is TGTGCCAGCAGCTTAGTAGGCGCTGTAGCGGGGGCTAGCACAGATACGCAGTATTTT.

Only a few counts were recorded for this clone. The rearrangement joins TRBV6-1 to TRBJ1-2; TRBD1 matches 10 bases. The V gene end was trimmed by 6 bases and the J gene end by 5 bases; junction bases not matched to a gene: 9. The CDR3 has 15 amino acids. Germline CDR1 reads MNHNS; CDR2 reads SASEGT. The CDR3 nucleotides are TGTGCCAGCAGCCAGACAGGGGGCGACAGGTATGGCTACACCTTC. Protein product: CASSQTGGDRYGYTF.

The rearrangement links TRBV18 to TRBJ1-4, with D unresolved. The CDR3 has 15 amino acids. The germline gives CDR1 KGHSH, CDR2 LQKENI. With 5 bases removed from V and 4 bases from J, the gap between germline ends came to 14 bases. In DNA form, the CDR3 reads TGTGCCAGCTCAGGTTTCGCCGCGCTTAATGAAAAACTGTTTTTT. This translates into CASSGFAALNEKLFF.

The chain links TRBV6-1 to TRBJ1-2, with 9 bases fitting TRBD1. Germline V gene lookup returns CDR1 MNHNS and CDR2 SASEGT. This CDR3 is built from 15 residues. The V and J ends lost 7 bases and 3 bases, in that order; junction bases with no gene match: 9. The CDR3: CASNSGTGSYYGYTF. The CDR3 nucleotides read TGTGCCAGCAATTCCGGGACAGGGAGCTACTATGGCTACACCTTC.

J is TRBJ1-2 and V is TRBV2; 10 bases match TRBD1. The J segment lost 1 base and the V segment lost 4 bases, leaving 3 bases of the junction unmatched. The germline gives CDR1 SNHLY, CDR2 FYNNEI. The CDR3 length is 15 residues. The chain's CDR3 is CASSAGTGVNYGYTF. As DNA, the CDR3 is TGTGCCAGCAGTGCCGGGACAGGGGTTAACTATGGCTACACCTTC. The full variable domain, its missing parts supplied by reference TRBV2 and TRBJ1-2, is EPEVTQTPSHQVTQMGQEVILRCVPISNHLYFYWYRQILGQKVEFLVSFYNNEISEKSEIFDDQFSVERPDGSNFTLKIRSTKLEDSAMYFCASSAGTGVNYGYTFGSGTRLTVV.

The genes are TRBV6-1 and TRBJ1-2, with TRBD1 identical over 9 bases. The V and J ends lost 6 bases and 1 base, in that order; junction bases with no gene match: 6. The V gene's germline CDR1 is MNHNS and CDR2 SASEGT. This CDR3 is built from 15 residues. The CDR3 sequence is CASSVGQGINYGYTF. As DNA, the CDR3 is TGTGCCAGCAGCGTCGGACAGGGGATTAACTATGGCTACACCTTC.

This clone appeared once. The rearrangement joins TRBV19 to TRBJ2-2; TRBD2 is a possible D gene (5 bases). In germline, CDR1 is LNHDA, CDR2 SQIVND (reference sequence). This CDR3 has 17 amino acids. The V gene lost 7 bases and the J gene lost 2 bases, with 20 bases spanning the gap. CDR3 sequence reads: CASTPYTRLINTGELFF. In nucleotides, the CDR3 is TGTGCCAGTACCCCCTACACAAGACTAATAAACACCGGGGAGCTGTTTTTT.

V usage is TRBV5-4 and J usage is TRBJ2-7; tentatively, D is TRBD1 (6 bases). V was shortened by 2 bases and J by 4 bases, with 13 bases between the two germline ends. Germline assignment: CDR1 SGHNT and CDR2 YYREEE (reference sequence). This CDR3 region has 14 residues. CDR3: CASSFRGRDYEQYF. The CDR3 region has the DNA TGTGCCAGCAGCTTCAGGGGCAGGGATTACGAGCAGTACTTC.